The 32 T cell receptor beta chains listed next were all sequenced from one sample in a study of technical replicates of blood from a handful of donors (dated by TCRdb to about 2017). Receptors were amplified or captured by the immunoSEQ multiplex PCR assay. The immuneACCESS repertoire file appears here via TCRdb, limited to in-frame rearrangements. These files lack a portion of the clones; in checked studies, under half of the deficit traces to unresolved V genes, and the cause of the others is not known. The sample table holds some 70,000 clones, of which 95% to 98% were seen once. The ten biggest clones cover approximately 0.26% of the sample. The sequenced material came from T cells isolated from PBMCs. These receptors were obtained from a human donor in good health.

CDR3 loop: CAWSVTGNRDTQYF. CDR3 nucleotides: TGTGCCTGGAGTGTAACCGGGAATAGAGATACGCAGTATTTT. This chain joins TRBV30 and TRBJ2-3; tentatively, D is TRBD2 (5 bases). The CDR3 has 14 amino acids. The germline CDR1 and CDR2 sequences are GTSNPN and SVGIG (reference sequence). V was cut by 0 bases and J by 5 bases, with 12 bases left in between.

The count of this clone is one. V usage is TRBV18 and J usage is TRBJ1-5; no definite D call. Germline CDR1 is KGHSH and CDR2 is LQKENI. CDR3 length: 12 residues. V was clipped by 5 bases and J by 4 bases, with 6 bases between them. DNA for the CDR3: TGTGCCAGCTCAGAGCAAAATCAGCCCCAGCATTTT. Translation gives CASSEQNQPQHF.

This clone came up once. This chain links TRBV11-2 with TRBJ1-2; TRBD1 might be the D (5 bases). The CDR3 is 13 amino acids. CDR1 and CDR2 (germline): SGHAT, FQNNGV. V was pared by 5 bases and J by 4 bases, with 11 bases between. CDR3 bases: TGTGCCAGCAGCCCACAGGAGGGCTATGGCTACACCTTC. This sequence encodes CASSPQEGYGYTF.

The chain recombines TRBV5-5 with TRBJ2-5, with TRBD2 as a possible D gene (5 bases). The ends were cut back, 7 bases at V and 2 bases at J, with 15 bases in the middle. Looked up from germline, CDR1 is SGHKS and CDR2 is YYEKEE (reference sequence). This CDR3 region has 14 residues. The CDR3 DNA sequence: TGTGCCAGCTCCAAGGGAGTTTCTCAAGAGACCCAGTACTTC. Residues: CASSKGVSQETQYF.

The count of this clone is one. The rearrangement joins TRBV6-5 to TRBJ2-7; 7 bases are a match to TRBD2. Unmatched junction bases numbered 7, after V lost 5 bases and J lost 0 bases. CDR3 length: 15 residues. Germline V gene sequence: CDR1 MNHEY, CDR2 SVGAGI. CDR3 nucleotides: TGTGCCAGCAGTGCTTATAGCGGGCTCTCCTACGAGCAGTACTTC. Amino acid sequence: CASSAYSGLSYEQYF.

The DNA of the CDR3 is TGCGCCAGTAAACAACTAGCGCCAAGCTCCTACGAGCAGTACTTC. Translated: CASKQLAPSSYEQYF. The chain combines TRBV4-1 with TRBJ2-7, with TRBD2 identical over 7 bases. Germline CDR1 and CDR2: MGHRA and YSYEKL. V trimming: 9 bases; J trimming: 0 bases; junction bases outside the gene matches: 11. This CDR3 is 15 amino acids long.

CDR3 protein: CASSLGQDNEKLFF. The CDR3 bases are TGTGCCAGCAGCCTGGGACAGGATAATGAAAAACTGTTTTTT. V and J are TRBV7-9 and TRBJ1-4, with TRBD1 matching over 8 bases. The J segment lost 4 bases and the V segment lost 5 bases, leaving 3 bases of the junction unmatched. In germline, CDR1 is SEHNR, CDR2 FQNEAQ (reference sequence). The CDR3 consists of 14 residues.

This sequence joins TRBV5-1 and TRBJ1-2; 9 positions agree with TRBD1. Germline lookup yields CDR1 SGHRS and CDR2 YFSETQ. The CDR3 consists of 15 residues. With V trimmed by 2 bases and J by 4 bases, 6 bases remained unmatched. The CDR3: CASSFGTGSTYGYTF. In nucleotides, the CDR3 is TGCGCCAGCAGCTTCGGGACAGGGTCAACCTATGGCTACACCTTC.

The genes are TRBV4-3 and TRBJ2-7; no clear D gene. This CDR3 region has 15 residues. Germline CDR1 reads LGHNA; CDR2 reads YSLEER. Trimming removed 0 bases at V and 0 bases at J, with 9 bases between. The CDR3, as DNA: TGCGCCAGCAGCCAAGATAACGAGCTCTCCTACGAGCAGTACTTC. Amino acids: CASSQDNELSYEQYF.

The chain carries TRBV5-1 and TRBJ1-2; tentatively, D is TRBD1 (6 bases). Germline CDR1 SGHRS, CDR2 YFSETQ. The CDR3 extends over 16 amino acids. Deletions cut 0 bases from V and 9 bases from J, with 21 bases between. The CDR3 here is CASSLVRRKDSWSYTF. The CDR3 region has the DNA TGCGCCAGCAGCTTGGTTCGGAGAAAGGACAGTTGGAGCTACACCTTC.

The chain joins TRBV4-2 to TRBJ2-7, with TRBD2 matching over 7 bases. This CDR3 contains 15 residues. Germline lookup yields CDR1 LGHNA and CDR2 YNFKEQ. After removal of 1 base from V and 5 bases from J, the junction contained 8 bases not matched to a gene. The CDR3 sequence: CASSQGGAGVNEQYF. The CDR3 nucleotides are TGTGCCAGCAGCCAAGGAGGCGCGGGAGTCAACGAGCAGTACTTC.

The chain uses TRBV18 and TRBJ2-3, with 8 bases identical to TRBD1. Germline CDR1 is KGHSH and CDR2 is LQKENI. J was trimmed by 2 bases and V by 4 bases; bases with no gene match: 5. The CDR3 has 15 amino acids. The CDR3 here is CASSLAGQDTDTQYF. Here the CDR3 DNA reads TGTGCCAGCTCACTTGCGGGACAGGACACAGATACGCAGTATTTT.

This clone was seen a single time. This sequence joins TRBV27 and TRBJ1-1, with D possibly being TRBD1 (5 bases). V was shortened by 6 bases and J by 2 bases, with 13 bases between the two germline ends. From germline, CDR1 is MNHEY and CDR2 SMNVEV (reference sequence). CDR3 size: 14 residues. Written as DNA, the CDR3 is TGTGCCAGCAGCCGCACACAGGCTAACACTGAAGCTTTCTTT. Amino acid sequence: CASSRTQANTEAFF.

V is TRBV5-4 and J is TRBJ1-2; 7 bases are shared with TRBD1. Germline loops: CDR1 SGHNT, CDR2 YYREEE (reference sequence). The J segment lost 0 bases and the V segment lost 4 bases, leaving 3 bases of the junction unmatched. This CDR3 region has 14 residues. CDR3 sequence: CASSQGQANYGYTF. Here the CDR3 DNA reads TGTGCCAGCAGCCAAGGACAGGCTAACTATGGCTACACCTTC.

The gene calls are TRBV5-6 and TRBJ2-2, with 7 bases identical to TRBD2. V shed 5 bases and J 1 base; nucleotides not matched to a gene: 8. Germline V gene sequence: CDR1 SGHDT, CDR2 YYEEEE. The CDR3 contains 16 residues. The CDR3 sequence is CASSPLLAENTGELFF. CDR3 in DNA: TGTGCCAGCAGTCCACTCCTAGCGGAGAACACCGGGGAGCTGTTTTTT.

V and J are TRBV7-9 and TRBJ1-5; D is uncertain. Germline-derived CDR1 and CDR2 are SEHNR and FQNEAQ (reference sequence). The CDR3 loop spans 16 amino acids. Between the trimmed V and J ends, which lost 2 bases and 0 bases, there was a span of 11 bases. In DNA form, the CDR3 reads TGTGCCAGCAGCTTAAGTCTAGGTTATAGCAATCAGCCCCAGCATTTT. It specifies CASSLSLGYSNQPQHF. Complete variable domain (other parts from reference TRBV7-9 and TRBJ1-5): DTGVSQNPRHKITKRGQNVTFRCDPISEHNRLYWYRQTLGQGPEFLTYFQNEAQLEKSRLLSDRFSAERPKGSFSTLEIQRTEQGDSAMYLCASSLSLGYSNQPQHFGDGTRLSIL.

V and J are TRBV6-5 and TRBJ2-7; 7 bases are a match to TRBD1. V shed 2 bases, J shed 1 base, and the junction held 5 bases outside the gene matches. This CDR3 is 15 amino acids long. CDR1 is MNHEY, CDR2 SVGAGI, per germline. CDR3: CASSYIRDRSYEQYF. The CDR3 DNA is TGTGCCAGCAGTTACATCCGGGACAGATCCTACGAGCAGTACTTC.

The chain employs TRBV29-1 and TRBJ2-1; 10 bases agree with TRBD2. With V trimmed by 6 bases and J by 4 bases, 6 bases remained unmatched. The CDR3 is 14 amino acids. Germline CDR1 is SQVTM and CDR2 is ANQGSEA. This CDR3 is CSVERAGGYNEQFF. The CDR3 DNA reads TGCAGCGTGGAAAGAGCGGGAGGGTACAATGAGCAGTTCTTC.

As for this clone: Within the sample, other DNA sequences also encode this same CDR3. V usage is TRBV9 and J usage is TRBJ2-7; 11 bases are shared with TRBD2. Trimming at V came to 2 bases and at J to 3 bases, leaving 1 base not matched to a gene. The CDR3 loop spans 14 amino acids. CDR1 is SGDLS, CDR2 YYNGEE, per germline. CDR3 amino acids: CASSVGTSGYEQYF. The CDR3 DNA reads TGTGCCAGCAGCGTCGGGACTAGCGGCTACGAGCAGTACTTC.

The count of this clone is one. The chain couples TRBV7-9 to TRBJ1-2; the match to TRBD1 covers 7 bases. Germline assignment: CDR1 SEHNR and CDR2 FQNEAQ (reference sequence). V lost 2 bases and J lost 8; bases outside the gene matches: 8. The CDR3 runs 14 residues. CDR3 loop: CASSLHFDREGYTF. CDR3 DNA: TGTGCCAGCAGCTTACACTTTGACAGGGAAGGCTACACCTTC. The full variable domain, with the rest looked up from reference TRBV7-9 and TRBJ1-2, is DTGVSQNPRHKITKRGQNVTFRCDPISEHNRLYWYRQTLGQGPEFLTYFQNEAQLEKSRLLSDRFSAERPKGSFSTLEIQRTEQGDSAMYLCASSLHFDREGYTFGSGTRLTVV.

The chain couples TRBV9 to TRBJ2-7, with D possibly being TRBD1 (7 bases). V was trimmed by 0 bases and J by 6 bases, leaving 22 bases between them. CDR1 is SGDLS, CDR2 YYNGEE, per germline. This CDR3 has 17 amino acids. In DNA, the CDR3 is TGTGCCAGCAGCGTAGCCCCGGCGGGGACAGCTGAGGCCGAGCAGTACTTC. Residues: CASSVAPAGTAEAEQYF.

On this clone itself: Distinct nucleotide sequences in the sample also encode this CDR3. V usage is TRBV28 and J usage is TRBJ2-7; D uncertain. Germline values: CDR1 MDHEN, CDR2 SYDVKM. Trimming removed 3 bases from V and 1 base from J, with 7 bases in between. This CDR3 spans 13 amino acids. The CDR3 nucleotides read TGTGCCAGCAGTTTCGGAGAATCCTACGAGCAGTACTTC. It is translated as CASSFGESYEQYF.

The J gene is TRBJ1-5, the V gene TRBV6-1; perhaps TRBD1 as D (5 bases). The length of the CDR3 is 15 residues. Germline V gene lookup returns CDR1 MNHNS and CDR2 SASEGT. V was pared by 1 base and J by 6 bases, with 13 bases between. The CDR3 DNA follows: TGTGCCAGCAGTGAAGAGGGTACGGGGGGTCAGCCCCAGCATTTT. This translates into CASSEEGTGGQPQHF.

The V gene is TRBV5-6, the J gene TRBJ1-1; 7 bases match TRBD1. The CDR3 is 14 residues long. The ends lost 6 bases at V and 3 bases at J; junction bases unmatched: 8. Germline V gene lookup returns CDR1 SGHDT and CDR2 YYEEEE. Here the CDR3 reads CASTSAGTDTEAFF. The CDR3, as DNA: TGTGCCAGCACATCCGCCGGGACAGACACTGAAGCTTTCTTT.

This rearrangement joins TRBV11-3 to TRBJ2-5, with D perhaps TRBD2 (5 bases). CDR3 length equals 13 residues. Germline V CDR1 and CDR2: SGHNT, YENEEA. V shed 6 bases and J shed 1 base, with 9 bases lying between them. The CDR3 DNA reads TGTGCCAGCAGTGTCGGGATCCAAGAGACCCAGTACTTC. This encodes CASSVGIQETQYF. The full variable domain, rest sourced from reference TRBV11-3 and TRBJ2-5, is EAGVVQSPRYKIIEKKQPVAFWCNPISGHNTLYWYLQNLGQGPELLIRYENEEAVDDSQLPKDRFSAERLKGVDSTLKIQPAELGDSAVYLCASSVGIQETQYFGPGTRLLVL.

This clone has a single count. The chain combines TRBV6-6 with TRBJ2-5, with 10 nucleotides matching TRBD1. CDR1 and CDR2 from the germline V gene are MNHNY and SVGAGI (reference sequence). The CDR3 is 13 residues long. Trimming removed 6 bases from V and 4 bases from J; junction bases left unmatched: 2. DNA for the CDR3: TGTGCCAGCAGGGGACAGGGGCCAGAGACCCAGTACTTC. Translation: CASRGQGPETQYF.

The rearrangement uses TRBV7-4 and TRBJ1-5, with D possibly being TRBD1 (5 bases). Germline V gives CDR1 SGHVT, CDR2 SQSDAQ. The CDR3 spans 12 residues. V lost 5 bases and J lost 11, with 13 bases in between. DNA for the CDR3: TGTGCCAGCAGCCCCCCTTGGGGGGCCCAGCATTTT. Amino acids: CASSPPWGAQHF.

The chain combines TRBV6-1 with TRBJ2-7; D may be TRBD1 (5 bases). Looked up from germline, CDR1 is MNHNS and CDR2 is SASEGT. Trimming stripped 7 bases from V and 3 bases from J, with 19 bases between. The CDR3 totals 15 residues. CDR3 sequence (DNA): TGTGCCAGCACCCTAGTCGAGCAGGGCGGCTACGAGCAGTACTTC. Translation: CASTLVEQGGYEQYF.

The rearrangement links TRBV7-3 to TRBJ2-3; the D is unclear. The CDR3 is made up of 18 amino acids. V lost 5 bases and J 0 bases, leaving 21 bases between the germline ends. CDR1 SGHTA and CDR2 FQGTGA come from the germline V gene. The CDR3 spells CASSLSSYGAVSTDTQYF. The CDR3 region has the DNA TGTGCCAGCAGCCTAAGTTCGTATGGCGCGGTTAGCACAGATACGCAGTATTTT.

The chain has TRBV9 and TRBJ2-7; 7 nucleotides agree with TRBD2. The CDR3 sequence is 16 residues long. In germline, CDR1 is SGDLS, CDR2 YYNGEE. After removal of 2 bases from V and 0 bases from J, the junction contained 8 bases not matched to a gene. The CDR3 nucleotides are TGTGCCAGCAGCGTTGGGCTAGCGGTGAGCTCCTACGAGCAGTACTTC. Translated, it gives CASSVGLAVSSYEQYF.

The chain is built from TRBV6-5 and TRBJ1-1; 7 nucleotides match TRBD1. The CDR3 sequence is 14 residues long. V was pared by 5 bases and J by 10 bases, with 13 bases of the junction left unmatched. Germline loops: CDR1 MNHEY, CDR2 SVGAGI. This chain's CDR3 is CASSKPNRGGRAFF. CDR3 bases: TGTGCCAGCAGTAAACCGAACAGGGGAGGAAGAGCTTTCTTT.

This chain connects TRBV28 to TRBJ1-2; tentatively, D is TRBD1 (5 bases). The CDR3 spans 15 residues. The germline gives CDR1 MDHEN, CDR2 SYDVKM. V was clipped by 1 base and J by 4 bases, with 13 bases between them. CDR3 DNA: TGTGCCAGCAGTTTATTAGGGGCTGGAAGCTATGGCTACACCTTC. It specifies CASSLLGAGSYGYTF.